This T cell receptor beta chain was profiled in a study of T cell responses to AZD1222 COVID-19 vaccine. The CDR3 covers 16 residues. Trimming removed 5 bases from V and 4 bases from J; junction bases left unmatched: 10. Germline V CDR1 and CDR2: SGHTA, FQGNSA. Concerning this clone itself: Antigen specificity is unknown.

Study-wide points: Females made up more of the donors, who were largely white British, and clonal diversity may have come out too low.

Clones were read by immunoSEQ multiplex PCR, and TCRdb kept only the in-frame ones, dropping some. Among 65,000 to 85,000 clones listed, more than 75% were seen once. The receptor was derived from an adult in good health. The chain employs TRBV7-2 and TRBJ1-5; 8 positions match TRBD1. Here the sequenced sample was peripheral blood, taken on day 0 of AZD1222 vaccination. DNA for the CDR3: TGTGCCAGCAGCCCAGTGACAGGGGCTACTAATCAGCCCCAGCATTTT. Protein product: CASSPVTGATNQPQHF.